This is a list of T cell receptor beta chains from one sample in a study of OX40 agonist ivuxolimab in advanced cancers. Assay: immunoSEQ multiplex PCR; the TCRdb copy retains only in-frame clones and omits some. The data contain approximately 58,000 clones, approximately 90% of them singletons. Sequencing was performed on CD4+ or CD8+ T cells sorted from blood, taken in a trial of the OX40 agonist ivuxolimab. Every receptor here comes from an adult with an advanced solid tumor such as melanoma, head and neck, liver or kidney cancer. Each CDR3 is given with its conserved first and last residue. Fields, in order: clone size, V gene, D gene, J gene, CDR3 DNA, CDR3 protein. D genes are given only for firm matches. Clone size appears in some rows only: once, few, many, or a class for an expanded clone.

abundance: NA; v_gene: TRBV7-9; d_gene: NA; j_gene: TRBJ2-3; CDR3nt: TGTGCCAGCAGCTTAGTTTTCACAGATACGCAGTATTTT; CDR3aa: CASSLVFTDTQYF
abundance: NA; v_gene: TRBV4-1; d_gene: TRBD2; j_gene: TRBJ2-7; CDR3nt: TGCGCCAGCAGCCAAAGTCTAGCGGGAGGTTACGAGCAGTACTTC; CDR3aa: CASSQSLAGGYEQYF
abundance: NA; v_gene: TRBV11-3; d_gene: NA; j_gene: TRBJ2-4; CDR3nt: TGTGCCAGCAGCCCCTGGGGGGAGAAAGCCAAAAACATTCAGTACTTC; CDR3aa: CASSPWGEKAKNIQYF
abundance: NA; v_gene: TRBV9; d_gene: NA; j_gene: TRBJ1-1; CDR3nt: TGTGCCAGCAGCCCTTCAGGGGTCACTGAAGCTTTCTTT; CDR3aa: CASSPSGVTEAFF
abundance: NA; v_gene: TRBV27; d_gene: NA; j_gene: TRBJ2-1; CDR3nt: TGTGCCAGCAGTCCGACCGGGGGGCTTAGTGAGCAGTTCTTC; CDR3aa: CASSPTGGLSEQFF
abundance: NA; v_gene: TRBV11-3; d_gene: NA; j_gene: TRBJ2-7; CDR3nt: TGTGCCAGCAGCTTACGCGGGGAGGGACAGAACTACGAGCAGTACTTC; CDR3aa: CASSLRGEGQNYEQYF
abundance: NA; v_gene: TRBV27; d_gene: NA; j_gene: TRBJ2-7; CDR3nt: TGTGCCAGCAGTTTATCCCGGTCCTACGAGCAGTACTTC; CDR3aa: CASSLSRSYEQYF
abundance: NA; v_gene: TRBV15; d_gene: TRBD2; j_gene: TRBJ2-3; CDR3nt: TGTGCCACCAGCAGCCCCACAGTTAGCGGGGTTAGCACAGATACGCAGTATTTT; CDR3aa: CATSSPTVSGVSTDTQYF
abundance: NA; v_gene: TRBV21-1; d_gene: NA; j_gene: TRBJ2-1; CDR3nt: TGTGCCAGCAGCTTTAGGGGGGCTAGCGCCTCTAATGAGCAGTTCTTC; CDR3aa: CASSFRGASASNEQFF
abundance: NA; v_gene: TRBV7-9; d_gene: NA; j_gene: TRBJ2-3; CDR3nt: TGTGCCAGCAGCTTTGGGCCCCTGGGCGGCACAGATACGCAGTATTTT; CDR3aa: CASSFGPLGGTDTQYF
abundance: few; v_gene: TRBV6-1; d_gene: NA; j_gene: TRBJ1-2; CDR3nt: TGTGCCACTGACAGCTATGGCTACACCTTC; CDR3aa: CATDSYGYTF
abundance: NA; v_gene: TRBV12-5; d_gene: TRBD2; j_gene: TRBJ2-3; CDR3nt: TGTGCTAGTGGCCAGACCTATACTAGCGGGAGCCCGGTAGATACGCAGTATTTT; CDR3aa: CASGQTYTSGSPVDTQYF
abundance: NA; v_gene: TRBV10-3; d_gene: TRBD2; j_gene: TRBJ2-7; CDR3nt: TGTGCCATCAGACGGGAGGGAACCTACGAGCAGTACTTC; CDR3aa: CAIRREGTYEQYF
abundance: NA; v_gene: TRBV7-9; d_gene: TRBD1; j_gene: TRBJ2-7; CDR3nt: TGTGCCAGCAGCGCGGGGGACAGGGGAGTGTACGAGCAGTACTTC; CDR3aa: CASSAGDRGVYEQYF
abundance: NA; v_gene: TRBV6-5; d_gene: NA; j_gene: TRBJ2-5; CDR3nt: TGTGCCAGCAGTTACGTTGGCGGACAAGAGACCCAGTACTTC; CDR3aa: CASSYVGGQETQYF
abundance: NA; v_gene: TRBV7-2; d_gene: TRBD2; j_gene: TRBJ2-1; CDR3nt: TGTGCCAGCAGCTTAGTAGCGGGAGGGAGCTACAATGAGCAGTTCTTC; CDR3aa: CASSLVAGGSYNEQFF
abundance: NA; v_gene: TRBV10-2; d_gene: TRBD1; j_gene: TRBJ2-6; CDR3nt: TGCGCCAGCCTGGGACAGGGATCGGTTGACGCTGGGGCCAACGTCCTGACTTTC; CDR3aa: CASLGQGSVDAGANVLTF
abundance: NA; v_gene: TRBV7-9; d_gene: TRBD2; j_gene: TRBJ2-1; CDR3nt: TGTGCCAGCAGCCCTAAGCGGGAGTCCTACAATGAGCAGTTCTTC; CDR3aa: CASSPKRESYNEQFF
abundance: once; v_gene: TRBV28; d_gene: NA; j_gene: TRBJ1-5; CDR3nt: TGTGCCAGCAGTTTCCTCCCGGGTAGCAATCAGCCCCAGCATTTT; CDR3aa: CASSFLPGSNQPQHF
abundance: NA; v_gene: TRBV19; d_gene: NA; j_gene: TRBJ2-1; CDR3nt: TGTGCCAGTAGCTCCGGGACCCCATACAATGAGCAGTTCTTC; CDR3aa: CASSSGTPYNEQFF
abundance: NA; v_gene: TRBV29-1; d_gene: NA; j_gene: TRBJ2-5; CDR3nt: TGCAGCGAAGGCCAAGGAGAGACCCAGTACTTC; CDR3aa: CSEGQGETQYF
abundance: NA; v_gene: TRBV4-2; d_gene: NA; j_gene: TRBJ2-5; CDR3nt: TGTGCCAGCAGCCAAGATAGGGGGTCACAAGAGACCCAGTACTTC; CDR3aa: CASSQDRGSQETQYF
abundance: NA; v_gene: TRBV29-1; d_gene: NA; j_gene: TRBJ1-2; CDR3nt: TGCAGCGTTAGACAGGCCTCCGCTGCCCTCCAAAACTATGGCTACACCTTC; CDR3aa: CSVRQASAALQNYGYTF
abundance: few; v_gene: TRBV4-2; d_gene: TRBD2; j_gene: TRBJ2-7; CDR3nt: TGTGCCAGCAGCCACGCGCTTGGGGATAGCGGGCTGGTACAGTACTTC; CDR3aa: CASSHALGDSGLVQYF
abundance: NA; v_gene: TRBV6-1; d_gene: NA; j_gene: TRBJ2-2; CDR3nt: TGTGCCAGCAGTGAAACGGTCGGGAACACCGGGGAGCTGTTTTTT; CDR3aa: CASSETVGNTGELFF
abundance: NA; v_gene: TRBV28; d_gene: TRBD1; j_gene: TRBJ2-7; CDR3nt: TGTGCCAGCAGTCGACCCGGGACAGGGTCATGGCAGTACTTC; CDR3aa: CASSRPGTGSWQYF